Below are 18 T cell receptor beta chains sequenced from a single sample in a study of T cells in Graves' hyperthyroidism and ophthalmopathy. TCR beta CDR3 region amplification was performed from RNA transcripts. The HTBI set primed first-round TCR CDR3 RT-PCR. One entry per CDR3 protein, called by TCRdb with MiXCR from the multiplex PCR reads. The repertoire holds around 700,000 distinct CDR3 sequences, with approximately 19% as singletons. Material: blood. These receptor sequences come from a woman in her fifties or sixties with Graves' hyperthyroidism that later progressed to Graves' ophthalmopathy.

The chain combines TRBV2 with TRBJ2-2; TRBD1 matches at 12 bases. Looked up from germline, CDR1 is SNHLY and CDR2 is FYNNEI. This CDR3 has 17 residues. Germline trimming cut 6 bases from V and 7 bases from J; bases unmatched to any gene: 12. The CDR3: CASSDNRDRGPVGELFF. The CDR3 nucleotides read TGTGCCAGCAGCGATAACCGGGACAGGGGGCCGGTCGGGGAGCTGTTTTTT.

This clonotype showed up many times. The rearrangement joins TRBV12-3 or TRBV12-4 to TRBJ1-2, with D uncertain. V was shortened by 6 bases and J by 0 bases, with 5 bases between the two germline ends. The CDR3 is 12 amino acids. DNA for the CDR3: TGTGCCAGCAGCGGGACTAACTATGGCTACACCTTC. Translation gives CASSGTNYGYTF.

The CDR3 protein is CASSFSQGSGWDTEAFF. The CDR3 bases are TGTGCCAGCAGCTTTTCGCAGGGGTCAGGGTGGGACACTGAAGCTTTCTTT. The rearrangement links TRBV7-2 to TRBJ1-1, with D possibly TRBD1 on 6 matching bases. The CDR3 runs 17 residues. Germline V gene sequence: CDR1 SGHTA, CDR2 FQGNSA. Trimming removed 3 bases from V and 3 bases from J, with 20 bases in between.

The chain joins TRBV20-1 to TRBJ2-3, with TRBD2 matching 8 bases. Per germline, CDR1 DFQATT and CDR2 SNEGSKA (reference sequence). The CDR3 loop spans 16 amino acids. V gave up 3 bases and J gave up 0 bases; unmatched junction bases: 8. As DNA, the CDR3 is TGCAGTGCTAGCGTTCCGGGGGGGGCCAGCACAGATACGCAGTATTTT. This translates into CSASVPGGASTDTQYF.

This clonotype was seen ten or more times. This chain connects TRBV5-4 to TRBJ2-2; D is undetermined. Germline V gene sequence: CDR1 SGHNT, CDR2 YYREEE (reference sequence). V dropped 0 bases and J dropped 5 bases, with 8 bases sitting between them. The CDR3 totals 14 residues. CDR3 sequence reads: CASSLAGPTGELFF. The DNA of the CDR3 is TGTGCCAGCAGCTTGGCCGGACCGACCGGGGAGCTGTTTTTT. Drawing the rest from reference TRBV5-4 and TRBJ2-2, the complete variable domain is ETGVTQSPTHLIKTRGQQVTLRCSSQSGHNTVSWYQQALGQGPQFIFQYYREEENGRGNFPPRFSGLQFPNYSSELNVNALELDDSALYLCASSLAGPTGELFFGEGSRLTVL.

The chain is built from TRBV13 and TRBJ2-3; 7 bases fit TRBD2. The germline V gene has CDR1 PRHDT and CDR2 FYEKMQ (reference sequence). The CDR3 spans 17 residues. Trimming removed 4 bases from V and 4 bases from J; junction bases left unmatched: 14. In DNA form, the CDR3 reads TGTGCCAGCAGCTCCCCCGGGAGCGGGGATGGCTCAGATACGCAGTATTTT. Residues: CASSSPGSGDGSDTQYF. The full variable domain, with the rest looked up from reference TRBV13 and TRBJ2-3, is AAGVIQSPRHLIKEKRETATLKCYPIPRHDTVYWYQQGPGQDPQFLISFYEKMQSDKGSIPDRFSAQQFSDYHSELNMSSLELGDSALYFCASSSPGSGDGSDTQYFGPGTRLTVL.

The chain uses TRBV2 and TRBJ1-1; TRBD1 is a possible D gene (6 bases). CDR1 SNHLY and CDR2 FYNNEI come from the germline V gene. The ends were cut back, 11 bases at V and 7 bases at J, with 20 bases in the middle. The CDR3 sequence is 13 residues long. The CDR3 protein is CASRRGPASEAFF. The CDR3 nucleotides read TGTGCCTCCCGACGGGGGCCCGCGAGTGAAGCTTTCTTT.

This chain connects TRBV19 to TRBJ2-1; TRBD1 matches at 10 bases. The CDR3 extends over 16 amino acids. Trimming took 1 base from V and 4 from J; bases not matched to a gene: 4. Germline loops: CDR1 LNHDA, CDR2 SQIVND (reference sequence). The CDR3 DNA is TGTGCCAGTAGTATAGTCGGGACAGGGGTATACAATGAGCAGTTCTTC. The encoded protein is CASSIVGTGVYNEQFF.

The table lists this clonotype with a few counts. The chain carries TRBV7-3 and TRBJ2-5; 8 positions match TRBD1. The V gene end was trimmed by 4 bases and the J gene end by 0 bases; junction bases not matched to a gene: 4. The CDR3 is 15 amino acids. Germline assignment: CDR1 SGHTA and CDR2 FQGTGA. CDR3: CASSSGQGHQETQYF. CDR3 coding DNA: TGTGCCAGCAGCTCCGGACAGGGCCACCAAGAGACCCAGTACTTC.

V gene TRBV19 combines with J gene TRBJ1-5; D not certain. CDR3 length: 19 residues. The germline V gene has CDR1 LNHDA and CDR2 SQIVND (reference sequence). The V end was cut by 4 bases, the J end by 0 bases, with 22 bases between. The CDR3 sequence: CASSTLGGSTRYSNQPQHF. CDR3 sequence (DNA): TGTGCCAGTAGTACCCTAGGCGGGTCGACACGCTATAGCAATCAGCCCCAGCATTTT.

As to this clonotype: Being one base from a much bigger clone, this may be a read error. The DNA for the CDR3 is TGCGCCAGCAGCCGGGACAGGGGAGGTGGAAACACCATATATTTT. It translates to CASSRDRGGGNTIYF. This chain joins TRBV5-1 and TRBJ1-3, with TRBD1 matching 10 bases. V lost 4 bases and J lost 3; bases outside the gene matches: 4. The length of the CDR3 is 15 residues. Germline values: CDR1 SGHRS, CDR2 YFSETQ.

V gene TRBV18 combines with J gene TRBJ1-2; tentative D call: TRBD1 (6 bases). Germline V gene data show CDR1 as KGHSH and CDR2 as LQKENI. The CDR3 length is 15 residues. Trimming left V 3 bases short and J 0 bases short, with 11 bases between. The CDR3 region has the DNA TGTGCCAGCTCACCCCGGACAGCTACTAACTATGGCTACACCTTC. Its protein is CASSPRTATNYGYTF.

The CDR3 bases are TGTGCCAGCAGTTACTCGATACAGGGGGGCAGGAGTGGCTACACCTTC. Translating gives CASSYSIQGGRSGYTF. This sequence joins TRBV6-5 and TRBJ1-2; 8 nucleotides align to TRBD1. The CDR3 sequence is 16 residues long. The germline CDR1 and CDR2 sequences are MNHEY and SVGAGI. With 0 bases clipped from V and 7 bases from J, the junction kept 10 bases outside the gene matches.

The CDR3: CASSKTSSVTGELFF. The CDR3 region has the DNA TGTGCCAGCAGCAAGACTAGTTCTGTCACCGGGGAGCTGTTTTTT. The V call is TRBV6-1, the J call TRBJ2-2, with a weak D call TRBD2 (6 bases). This CDR3 comprises 15 residues. The germline V gene encodes CDR1 MNHNS and CDR2 SASEGT. Trimming took 6 bases from V and 4 from J, leaving 15 bases between them.

This clonotype occurred many times. The chain employs TRBV12-3 or TRBV12-4 and TRBJ1-6; TRBD1 agrees at 9 bases. Trimming cost V 6 bases and J 8 bases; bases outside gene matches: 2. The CDR3 length is 13 residues. CDR3 protein: CASRRQGDSPLHF. Here the CDR3 DNA reads TGTGCCAGCAGGCGACAGGGGGATTCACCCCTCCACTTT.

This clonotype was seen at least ten times. The chain joins TRBV2 to TRBJ2-7, with D possibly matching TRBD1 (6 bases). The germline V and J ends were trimmed by 6 bases and 3 bases, with 9 bases remaining between them. The CDR3 is 12 amino acids. Germline V gene lookup returns CDR1 SNHLY and CDR2 FYNNEI. The CDR3 is CASRDSSYEQYF. The CDR3, as DNA: TGTGCCAGCAGGGACAGCAGCTACGAGCAGTACTTC.

In its sample, this clonotype was seen many times. The chain uses TRBV5-1 and TRBJ2-7; the D is unclear. The germline gives CDR1 SGHRS, CDR2 YFSETQ. The ends were cut back, 0 bases at V and 3 bases at J, with 10 bases in the middle. The CDR3 has 14 residues. CDR3 amino acids: CASSLDLGGYEQYF. The DNA for the CDR3 is TGCGCCAGCAGCTTGGATCTCGGCGGCTACGAGCAGTACTTC.

J is TRBJ1-5 and V is TRBV12-3 or TRBV12-4; D uncertain. The CDR3 has 16 residues. V was trimmed by 2 bases and J by 0 bases, leaving 11 bases between them. CDR3 protein: CASSLSYEGSNQPQHF. The DNA for the CDR3 is TGTGCCAGCAGTTTAAGTTACGAAGGTAGCAATCAGCCCCAGCATTTT.